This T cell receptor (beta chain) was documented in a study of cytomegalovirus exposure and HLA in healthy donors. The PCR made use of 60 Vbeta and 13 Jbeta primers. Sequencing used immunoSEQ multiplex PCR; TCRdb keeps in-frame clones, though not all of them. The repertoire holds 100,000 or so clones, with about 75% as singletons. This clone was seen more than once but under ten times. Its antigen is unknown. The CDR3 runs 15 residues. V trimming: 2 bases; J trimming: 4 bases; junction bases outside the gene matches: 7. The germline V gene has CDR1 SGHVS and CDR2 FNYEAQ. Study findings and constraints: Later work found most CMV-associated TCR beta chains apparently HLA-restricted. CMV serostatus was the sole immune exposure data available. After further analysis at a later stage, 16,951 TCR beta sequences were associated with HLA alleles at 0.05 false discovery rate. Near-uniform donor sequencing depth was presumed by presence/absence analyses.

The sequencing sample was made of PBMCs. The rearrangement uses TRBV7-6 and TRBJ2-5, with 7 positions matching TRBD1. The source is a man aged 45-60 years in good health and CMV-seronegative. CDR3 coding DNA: TGTGCCAGCAGCTTATTCACAGGGGCAGGAGAGACCCAGTACTTC. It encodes CASSLFTGAGETQYF.